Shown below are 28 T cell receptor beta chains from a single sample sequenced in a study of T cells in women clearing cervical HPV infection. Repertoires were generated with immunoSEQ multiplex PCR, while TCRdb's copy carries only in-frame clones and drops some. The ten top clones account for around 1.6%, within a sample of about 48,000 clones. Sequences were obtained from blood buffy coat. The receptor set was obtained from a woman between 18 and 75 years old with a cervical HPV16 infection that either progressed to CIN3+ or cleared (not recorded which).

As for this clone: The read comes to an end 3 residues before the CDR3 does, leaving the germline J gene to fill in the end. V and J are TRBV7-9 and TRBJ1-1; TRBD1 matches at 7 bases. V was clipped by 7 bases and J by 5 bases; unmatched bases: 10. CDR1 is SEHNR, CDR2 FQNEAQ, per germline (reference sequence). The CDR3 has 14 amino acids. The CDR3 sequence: CASNEEGAETEAFF. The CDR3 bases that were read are TGTGCCAGCAATGAGGAGGGGGCGGAAACTGAA.

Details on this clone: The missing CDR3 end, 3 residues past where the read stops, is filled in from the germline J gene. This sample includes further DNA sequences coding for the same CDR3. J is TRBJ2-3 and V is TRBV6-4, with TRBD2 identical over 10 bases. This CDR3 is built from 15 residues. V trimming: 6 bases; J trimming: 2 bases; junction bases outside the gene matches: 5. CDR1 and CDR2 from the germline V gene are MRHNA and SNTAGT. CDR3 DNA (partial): TGTGCCAGCAGAGCTACTAGCGGGGCCACAGATACG. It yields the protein CASRATSGATDT. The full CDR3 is CASRATSGATDTQYF.

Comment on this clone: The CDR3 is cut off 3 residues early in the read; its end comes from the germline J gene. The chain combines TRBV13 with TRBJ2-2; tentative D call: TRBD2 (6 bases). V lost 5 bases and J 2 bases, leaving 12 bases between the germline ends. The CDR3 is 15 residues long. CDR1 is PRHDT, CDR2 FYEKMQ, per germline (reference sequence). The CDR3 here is CASSPSGLNTGELFF. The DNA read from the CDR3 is TGTGCCAGCAGCCCGAGCGGGTTAAACACCGGGGAG.

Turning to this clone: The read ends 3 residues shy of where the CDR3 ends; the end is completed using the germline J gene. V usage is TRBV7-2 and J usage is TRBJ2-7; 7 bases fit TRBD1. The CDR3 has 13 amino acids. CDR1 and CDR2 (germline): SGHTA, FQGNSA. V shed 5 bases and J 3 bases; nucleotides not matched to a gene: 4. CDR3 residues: CASSRRQGYEQYF. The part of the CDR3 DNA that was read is TGTGCCAGCAGCAGAAGACAGGGCTACGAG.

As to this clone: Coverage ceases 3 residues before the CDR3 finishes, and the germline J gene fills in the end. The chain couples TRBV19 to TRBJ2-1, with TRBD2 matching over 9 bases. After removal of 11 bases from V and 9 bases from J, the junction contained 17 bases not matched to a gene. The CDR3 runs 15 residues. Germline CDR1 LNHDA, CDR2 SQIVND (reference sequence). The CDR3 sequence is CAPLRVAGGPGEQFF. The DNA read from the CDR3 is TGTGCCCCCCTCCGGGTCGCGGGGGGGCCGGGTGAG.

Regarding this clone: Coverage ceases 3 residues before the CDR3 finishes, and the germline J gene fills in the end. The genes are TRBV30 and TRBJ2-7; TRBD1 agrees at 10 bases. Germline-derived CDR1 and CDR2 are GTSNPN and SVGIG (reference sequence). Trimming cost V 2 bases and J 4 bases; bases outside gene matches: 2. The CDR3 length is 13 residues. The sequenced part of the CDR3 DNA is TGTGCCTGGAGTCGACAGGGGGCATACGAG. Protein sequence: CAWSRQGAYE. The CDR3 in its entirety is CAWSRQGAYEQYF.

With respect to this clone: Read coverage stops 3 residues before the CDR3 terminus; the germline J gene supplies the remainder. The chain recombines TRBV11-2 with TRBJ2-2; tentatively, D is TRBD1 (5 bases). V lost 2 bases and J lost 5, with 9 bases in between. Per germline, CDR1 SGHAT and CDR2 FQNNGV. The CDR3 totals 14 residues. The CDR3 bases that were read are TGTGCCAGCAGCTTAACCGACAGTACCGGGGAG. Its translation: CASSLTDSTGE. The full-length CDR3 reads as CASSLTDSTGELFF.

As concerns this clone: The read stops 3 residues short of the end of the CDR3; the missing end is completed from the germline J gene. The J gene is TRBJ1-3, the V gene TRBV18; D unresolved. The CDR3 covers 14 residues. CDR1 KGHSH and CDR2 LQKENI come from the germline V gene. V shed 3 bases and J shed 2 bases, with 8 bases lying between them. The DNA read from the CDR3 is TGTGCCAGCTCACCGACTTCGGCTGGAAACACC. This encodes CASSPTSAGNT. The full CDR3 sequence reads CASSPTSAGNTIYF. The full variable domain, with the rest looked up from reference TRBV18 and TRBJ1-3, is NAGVMQNPRHLVRRRGQEARLRCSPMKGHSHVYWYRQLPEEGLKFMVYLQKENIIDESGMPKERFSAEFPKEGPSILRIQQVVRGDSAAYFCASSPTSAGNTIYFGEGSWLTVV.

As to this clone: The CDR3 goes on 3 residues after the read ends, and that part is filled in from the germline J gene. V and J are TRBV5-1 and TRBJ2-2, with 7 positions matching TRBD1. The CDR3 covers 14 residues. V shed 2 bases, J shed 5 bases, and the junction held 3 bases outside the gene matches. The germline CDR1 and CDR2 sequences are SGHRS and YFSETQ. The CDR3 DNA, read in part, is TGCGCCAGCAGCTTACTGACAGGGACCGGGGAG. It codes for CASSLLTGTGE. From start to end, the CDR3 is CASSLLTGTGELFF.

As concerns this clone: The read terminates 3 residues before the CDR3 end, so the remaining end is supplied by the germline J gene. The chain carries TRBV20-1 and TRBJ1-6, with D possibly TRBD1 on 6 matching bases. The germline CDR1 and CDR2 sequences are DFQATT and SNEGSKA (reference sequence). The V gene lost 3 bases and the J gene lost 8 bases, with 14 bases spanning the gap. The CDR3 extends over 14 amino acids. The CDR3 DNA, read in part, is TGCAGTGCTAGGCTCCAGGGGAGGGATTCACCC. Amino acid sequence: CSARLQGRDSP. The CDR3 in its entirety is CSARLQGRDSPLHF.

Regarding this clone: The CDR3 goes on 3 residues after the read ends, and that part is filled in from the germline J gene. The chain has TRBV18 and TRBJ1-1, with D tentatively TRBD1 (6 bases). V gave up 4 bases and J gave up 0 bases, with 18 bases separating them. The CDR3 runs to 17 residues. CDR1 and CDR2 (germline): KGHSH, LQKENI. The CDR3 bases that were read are TGTGCCAGCTCACAGACACAGGGTTCGGGCATGAACACTGAA. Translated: CASSQTQGSGMNTE. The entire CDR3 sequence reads CASSQTQGSGMNTEAFF. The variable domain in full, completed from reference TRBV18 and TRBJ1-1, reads NAGVMQNPRHLVRRRGQEARLRCSPMKGHSHVYWYRQLPEEGLKFMVYLQKENIIDESGMPKERFSAEFPKEGPSILRIQQVVRGDSAAYFCASSQTQGSGMNTEAFFGQGTRLTVV.

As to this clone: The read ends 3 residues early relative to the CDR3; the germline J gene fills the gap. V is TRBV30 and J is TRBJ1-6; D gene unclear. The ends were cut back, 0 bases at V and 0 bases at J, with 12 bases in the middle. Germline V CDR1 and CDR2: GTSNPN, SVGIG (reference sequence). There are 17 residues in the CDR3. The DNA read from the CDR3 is TGTGCCTGGAGTGTAAAGAAGCTCTTCTCCTATAATTCACCC. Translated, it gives CAWSVKKLFSYNSP. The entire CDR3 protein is CAWSVKKLFSYNSPLHF.

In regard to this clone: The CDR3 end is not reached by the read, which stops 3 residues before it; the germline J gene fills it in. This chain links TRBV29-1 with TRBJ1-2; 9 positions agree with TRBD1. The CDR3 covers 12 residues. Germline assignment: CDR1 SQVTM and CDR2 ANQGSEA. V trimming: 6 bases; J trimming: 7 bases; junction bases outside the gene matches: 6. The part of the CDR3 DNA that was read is TGCAGCGTACAGGGGGCGGGAGGTGGC. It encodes CSVQGAGGG. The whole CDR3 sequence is CSVQGAGGGYTF.

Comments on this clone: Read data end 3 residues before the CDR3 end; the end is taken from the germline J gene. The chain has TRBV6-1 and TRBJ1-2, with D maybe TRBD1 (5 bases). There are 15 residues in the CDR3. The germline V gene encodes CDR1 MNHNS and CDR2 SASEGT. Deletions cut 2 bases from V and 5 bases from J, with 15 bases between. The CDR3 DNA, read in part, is TGTGCCAGCAGTGAATTGGGCAGGGTGGGGTATGGC. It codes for CASSELGRVGYG. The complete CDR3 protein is CASSELGRVGYGYTF.

The CDR3 loop reads CSVDQGLGKPQHF. The sequenced CDR3 bases are TGCAGCGTGGATCAGGGGCTCGGTAAGCCC. V gene TRBV29-1 combines with J gene TRBJ1-5, with TRBD1 as a possible D gene (6 bases). The read ends 3 residues before the CDR3 terminus; that terminus is restored from the germline J gene. V lost 6 bases to trimming and J lost 8 bases, with 17 bases between them. The CDR3 sequence is 13 residues long. In germline, CDR1 is SQVTM, CDR2 ANQGSEA.

CDR3 bases read: TGTGCCAGCAGCCTTAGCGGAACTTCCTACGAG. This sequence encodes CASSLSGTSYE. In full, the CDR3 reads CASSLSGTSYEQYF. The V and J genes are TRBV7-6 and TRBJ2-7, with a possible D match to TRBD2 (6 bases). The read terminates 3 residues ahead of where the CDR3 ends, so the germline J gene completes it. Germline-derived CDR1 and CDR2 are SGHVS and FNYEAQ. V lost 5 bases, J lost 1 base, and 12 bases lay in between. The CDR3 runs 14 residues.

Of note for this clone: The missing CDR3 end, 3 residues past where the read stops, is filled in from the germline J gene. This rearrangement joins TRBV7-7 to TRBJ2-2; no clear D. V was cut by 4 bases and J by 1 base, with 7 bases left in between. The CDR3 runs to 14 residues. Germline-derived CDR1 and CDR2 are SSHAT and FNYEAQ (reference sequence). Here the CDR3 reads CASSSRQNTGELFF. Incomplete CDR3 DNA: TGTGCCAGCAGCTCTCGACAGAACACCGGGGAG.

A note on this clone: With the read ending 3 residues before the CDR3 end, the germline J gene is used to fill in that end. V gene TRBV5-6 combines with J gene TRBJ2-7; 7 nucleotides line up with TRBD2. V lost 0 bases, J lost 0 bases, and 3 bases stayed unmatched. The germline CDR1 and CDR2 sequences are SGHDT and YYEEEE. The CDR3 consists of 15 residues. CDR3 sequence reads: CASSLVGGSSYEQYF. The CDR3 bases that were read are TGTGCCAGCAGCTTGGTTGGCGGGAGCTCCTACGAG.

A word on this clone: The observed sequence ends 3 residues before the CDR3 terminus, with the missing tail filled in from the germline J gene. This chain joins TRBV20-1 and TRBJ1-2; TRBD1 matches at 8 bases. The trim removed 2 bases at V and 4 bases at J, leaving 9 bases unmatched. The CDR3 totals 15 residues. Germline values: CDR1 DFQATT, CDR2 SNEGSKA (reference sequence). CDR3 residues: CSARQGQGAGYGYTF. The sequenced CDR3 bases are TGCAGTGCTAGACAAGGTCAGGGGGCGGGCTATGGC.

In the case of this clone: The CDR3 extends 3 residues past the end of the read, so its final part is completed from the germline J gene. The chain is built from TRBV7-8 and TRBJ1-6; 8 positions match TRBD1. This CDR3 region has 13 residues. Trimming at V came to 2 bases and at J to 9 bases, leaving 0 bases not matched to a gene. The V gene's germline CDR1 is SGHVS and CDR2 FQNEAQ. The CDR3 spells CASSLQGASPLHF. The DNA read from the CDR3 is TGTGCCAGCAGCTTACAGGGGGCTTCACCC.

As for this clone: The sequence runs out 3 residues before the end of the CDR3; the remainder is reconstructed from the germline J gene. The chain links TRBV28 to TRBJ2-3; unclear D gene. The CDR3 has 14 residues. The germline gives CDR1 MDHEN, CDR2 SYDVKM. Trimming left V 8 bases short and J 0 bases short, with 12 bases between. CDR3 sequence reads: CASGKGGSTDTQYF. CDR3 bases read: TGTGCCAGCGGTAAGGGTGGAAGCACAGATACG.

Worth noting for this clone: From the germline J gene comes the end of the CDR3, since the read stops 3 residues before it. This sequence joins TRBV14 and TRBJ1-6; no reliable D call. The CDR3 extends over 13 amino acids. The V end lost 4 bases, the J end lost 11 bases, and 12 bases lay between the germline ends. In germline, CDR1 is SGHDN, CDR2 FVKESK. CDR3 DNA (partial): TGTGCCAGCAGCCCGTCAGGCCAAGCACCC. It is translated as CASSPSGQAP. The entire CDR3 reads CASSPSGQAPLHF.

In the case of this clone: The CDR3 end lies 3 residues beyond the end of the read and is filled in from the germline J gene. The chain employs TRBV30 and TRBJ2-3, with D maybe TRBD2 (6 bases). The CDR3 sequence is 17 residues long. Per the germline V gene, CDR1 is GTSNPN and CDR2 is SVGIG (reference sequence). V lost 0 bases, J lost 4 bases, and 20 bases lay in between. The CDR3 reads CAWSVMGRARGADTQYF. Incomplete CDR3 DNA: TGTGCCTGGAGTGTAATGGGGCGGGCACGCGGGGCAGATACG.

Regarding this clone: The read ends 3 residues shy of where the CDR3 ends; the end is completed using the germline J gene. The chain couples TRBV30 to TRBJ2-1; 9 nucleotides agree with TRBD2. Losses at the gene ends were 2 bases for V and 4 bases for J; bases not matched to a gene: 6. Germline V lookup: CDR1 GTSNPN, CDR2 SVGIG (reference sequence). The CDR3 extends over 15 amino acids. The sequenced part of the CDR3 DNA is TGTGCCTGGAGTTCGACTAGCGGACGTTACAATGAG. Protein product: CAWSSTSGRYNE. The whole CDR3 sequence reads CAWSSTSGRYNEQFF. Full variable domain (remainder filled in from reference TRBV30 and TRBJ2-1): SQTIHQWPATLVQPVGSPLSLECTVEGTSNPNLYWYRQAAGRGLQLLFYSVGIGQISSEVPQNLSASRPQDRQFILSSKKLLLSDSGFYLCAWSSTSGRYNEQFFGPGTRLTVL.

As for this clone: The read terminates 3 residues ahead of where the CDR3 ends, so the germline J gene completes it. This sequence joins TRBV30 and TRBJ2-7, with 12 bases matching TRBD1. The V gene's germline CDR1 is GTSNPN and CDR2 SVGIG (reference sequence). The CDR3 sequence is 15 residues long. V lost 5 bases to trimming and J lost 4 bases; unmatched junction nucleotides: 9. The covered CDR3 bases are TGTGCCTGGGGGGACAGGGGGCGAATGAGGTACGAG. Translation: CAWGDRGRMRYE. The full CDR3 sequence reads CAWGDRGRMRYEQYF.

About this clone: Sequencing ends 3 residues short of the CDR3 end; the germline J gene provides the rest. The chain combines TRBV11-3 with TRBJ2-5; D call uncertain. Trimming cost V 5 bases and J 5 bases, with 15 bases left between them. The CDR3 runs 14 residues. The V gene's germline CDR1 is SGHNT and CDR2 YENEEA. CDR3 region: CASSTRGGQETQYF. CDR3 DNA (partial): TGTGCCAGCAGCACCCGCGGTGGTCAGGAGACC.

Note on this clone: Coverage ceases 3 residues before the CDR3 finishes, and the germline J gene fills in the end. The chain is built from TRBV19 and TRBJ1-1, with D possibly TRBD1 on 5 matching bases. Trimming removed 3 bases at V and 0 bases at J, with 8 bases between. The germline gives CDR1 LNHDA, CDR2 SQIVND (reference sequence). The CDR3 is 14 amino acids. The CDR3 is CASSIPGLNTEAFF. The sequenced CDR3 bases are TGTGCCAGTAGTATCCCAGGGCTGAACACTGAA.

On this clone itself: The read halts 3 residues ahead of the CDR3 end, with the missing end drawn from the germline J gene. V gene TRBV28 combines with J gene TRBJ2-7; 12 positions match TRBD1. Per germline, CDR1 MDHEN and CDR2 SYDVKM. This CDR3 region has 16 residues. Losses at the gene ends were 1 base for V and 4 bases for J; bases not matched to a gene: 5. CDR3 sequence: CASSLSGTGGRYEQYF. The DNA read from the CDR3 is TGTGCCAGCAGTTTATCCGGGACAGGGGGCAGGTACGAG.